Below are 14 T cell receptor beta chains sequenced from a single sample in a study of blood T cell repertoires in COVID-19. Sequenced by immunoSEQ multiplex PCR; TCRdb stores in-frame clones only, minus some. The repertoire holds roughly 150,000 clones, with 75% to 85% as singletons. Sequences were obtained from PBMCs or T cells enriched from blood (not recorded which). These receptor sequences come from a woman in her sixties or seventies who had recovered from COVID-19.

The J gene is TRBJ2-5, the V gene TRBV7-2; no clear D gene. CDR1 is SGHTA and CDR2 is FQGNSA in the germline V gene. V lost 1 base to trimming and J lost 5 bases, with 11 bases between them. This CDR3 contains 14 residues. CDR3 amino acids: CASSLGSLSETQYF. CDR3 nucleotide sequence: TGTGCCAGCAGCTTAGGTAGTTTGAGCGAGACCCAGTACTTC.

CDR3 amino acids: CASSSPGFEQFF. The CDR3 DNA follows: TGTGCCAGCAGTTCCCCGGGATTTGAGCAGTTCTTC. The V gene is TRBV6-5, the J gene TRBJ2-1; D is possibly TRBD2 (5 bases). V was shortened by 4 bases and J by 9 bases, with 10 bases between the two germline ends. This CDR3 has 12 amino acids. Germline V gene data show CDR1 as MNHEY and CDR2 as SVGAGI.

As DNA, the CDR3 is TGTGCCAGCAGTTCCCCGACACCCAACCGTGGAAACACCATATATTTT. Its protein product is CASSSPTPNRGNTIYF. The chain uses TRBV28 and TRBJ1-3; D not resolved. CDR3 length: 16 residues. V was pared by 4 bases and J by 3 bases, with 16 bases between. CDR1 is MDHEN and CDR2 is SYDVKM in the germline V gene.

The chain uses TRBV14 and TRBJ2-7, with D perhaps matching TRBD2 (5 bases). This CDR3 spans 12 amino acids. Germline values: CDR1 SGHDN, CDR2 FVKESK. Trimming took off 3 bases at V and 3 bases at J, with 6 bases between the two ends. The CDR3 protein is CASSHTSYEQYF. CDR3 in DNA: TGTGCCAGCAGCCATACTAGCTACGAGCAGTACTTC.

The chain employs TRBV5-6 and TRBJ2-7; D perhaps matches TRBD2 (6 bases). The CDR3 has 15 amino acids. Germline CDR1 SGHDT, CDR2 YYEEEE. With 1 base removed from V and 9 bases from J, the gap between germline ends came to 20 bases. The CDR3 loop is CASSLMAEGSTGQYF. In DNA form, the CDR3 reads TGTGCCAGCAGCTTGATGGCGGAGGGGAGTACGGGGCAGTACTTC.

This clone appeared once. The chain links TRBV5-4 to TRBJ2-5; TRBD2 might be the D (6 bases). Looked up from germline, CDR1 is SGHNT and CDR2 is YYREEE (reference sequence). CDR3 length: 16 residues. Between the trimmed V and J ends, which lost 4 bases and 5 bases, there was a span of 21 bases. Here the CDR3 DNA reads TGTGCCAGCAGCGTTGTCCTAGCCCCGGGAGAGGAGACCCAGTACTTC. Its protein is CASSVVLAPGEETQYF.

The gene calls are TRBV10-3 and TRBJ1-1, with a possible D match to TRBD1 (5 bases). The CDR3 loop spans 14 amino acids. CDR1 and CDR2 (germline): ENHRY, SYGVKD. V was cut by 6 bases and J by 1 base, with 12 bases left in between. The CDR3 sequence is CAISPREGNTEAFF. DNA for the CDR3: TGTGCCATCAGCCCCAGGGAGGGGAACACTGAAGCTTTCTTT.

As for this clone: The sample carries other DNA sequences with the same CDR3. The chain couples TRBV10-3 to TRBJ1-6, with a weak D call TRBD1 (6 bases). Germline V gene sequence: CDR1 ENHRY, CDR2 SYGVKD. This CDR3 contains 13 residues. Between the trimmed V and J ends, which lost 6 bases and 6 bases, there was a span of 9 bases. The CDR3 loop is CAISGTPNSPLHF. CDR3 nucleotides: TGTGCCATCAGCGGGACACCTAATTCACCCCTCCACTTT.

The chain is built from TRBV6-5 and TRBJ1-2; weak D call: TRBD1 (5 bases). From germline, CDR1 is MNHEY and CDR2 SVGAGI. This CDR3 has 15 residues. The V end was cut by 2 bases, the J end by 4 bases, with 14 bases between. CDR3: CASSYDSNNIYGYTF. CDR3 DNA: TGTGCCAGCAGTTACGACAGTAATAACATCTATGGCTACACCTTC.

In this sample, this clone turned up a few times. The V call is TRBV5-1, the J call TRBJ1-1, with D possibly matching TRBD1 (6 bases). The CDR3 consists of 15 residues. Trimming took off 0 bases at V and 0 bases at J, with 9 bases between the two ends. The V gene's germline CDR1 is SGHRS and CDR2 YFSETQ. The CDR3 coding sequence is TGCGCCAGCAGCTTGGGGGGACACATGAACACTGAAGCTTTCTTT. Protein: CASSLGGHMNTEAFF.

The DNA of the CDR3 is TGTGCCAGCTCACCCGAACAGGGGTCGGAAAAACTGTTTTTT. Its protein product is CASSPEQGSEKLFF. The chain uses TRBV18 and TRBJ1-4; 7 nucleotides align to TRBD1. J lost 8 bases, V lost 3 bases, and 6 bases had no gene match. The CDR3 length is 14 residues. CDR1 is KGHSH, CDR2 LQKENI, per germline.

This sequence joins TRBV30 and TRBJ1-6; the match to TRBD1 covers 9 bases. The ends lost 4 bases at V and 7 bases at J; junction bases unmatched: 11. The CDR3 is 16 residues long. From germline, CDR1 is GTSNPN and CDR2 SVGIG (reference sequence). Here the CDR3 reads CAWTAPLQGANSPLHF. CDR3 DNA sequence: TGTGCCTGGACCGCCCCCCTACAGGGGGCGAATTCACCCCTCCACTTT.

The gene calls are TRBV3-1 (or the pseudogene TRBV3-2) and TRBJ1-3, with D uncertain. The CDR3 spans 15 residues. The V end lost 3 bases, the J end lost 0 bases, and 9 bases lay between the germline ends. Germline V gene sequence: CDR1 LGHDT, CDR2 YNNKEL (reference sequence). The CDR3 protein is CASSQTHSSGNTIYF. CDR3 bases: TGTGCCAGCAGCCAGACGCACAGCTCTGGAAACACCATATATTTT.

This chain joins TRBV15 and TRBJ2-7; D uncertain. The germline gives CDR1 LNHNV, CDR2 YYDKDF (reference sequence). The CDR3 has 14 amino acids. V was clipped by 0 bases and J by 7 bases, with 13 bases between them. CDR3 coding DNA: TGTGCCACCAGCAGAGATACCCAGTCTCGAGAGCAGTACTTC. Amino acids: CATSRDTQSREQYF.